These 32 T cell receptor beta chains share one sample of origin, sequenced in a study of T cell responses to AZD1222 COVID-19 vaccine. The method was immunoSEQ multiplex PCR; TCRdb's version includes in-frame clones alone and lacks a portion of them. Among 140,000 to 150,000 clones listed, approximately 90% were seen once. Here the sequenced sample was peripheral blood, taken on day 0 of MenACWY control vaccination. The receptors originated from an adult in good health.

This clone is a singleton in its sample. This chain uses TRBV30 with TRBJ1-1; D not certain. V lost 5 bases and J 3 bases, leaving 10 bases between the germline ends. The length of the CDR3 is 12 residues. Germline V gives CDR1 GTSNPN, CDR2 SVGIG (reference sequence). CDR3 sequence: CAWSGGHTEAFF. CDR3 DNA sequence: TGTGCCTGGTCAGGCGGCCACACTGAAGCTTTCTTT.

V usage is TRBV7-9 and J usage is TRBJ1-2; no definite D call. V dropped 1 base and J dropped 14 bases, with 20 bases sitting between them. CDR1 SEHNR and CDR2 FQNEAQ come from the germline V gene (reference sequence). The CDR3 runs to 14 residues. The CDR3, as DNA: TGTGCCAGCAGCTTAGTACGTAGCCGGAGCCCCTTGACCTTC. This codes for CASSLVRSRSPLTF.

Written as DNA, the CDR3 is TGTGCCAGCAGCTTGGTCGCCAGGACGAACACCGGGGAGCTGTTTTTT. This codes for CASSLVARTNTGELFF. The chain carries TRBV5-8 and TRBJ2-2; the D is unclear. The V and J ends lost 0 bases and 0 bases respectively, with 9 bases between them. The germline CDR1 and CDR2 sequences are SGHTS and YDEGEE. This CDR3 spans 16 amino acids.

CDR3 amino acids: CASSFGQGLYGYTF. CDR3 DNA: TGTGCCAGCAGTTTTGGACAGGGCCTGTATGGCTACACCTTC. The V gene is TRBV28, the J gene TRBJ1-2; 8 bases are a match to TRBD1. The CDR3 length is 14 residues. Germline trimming cut 3 bases from V and 5 bases from J; bases unmatched to any gene: 5. The V gene's germline CDR1 is MDHEN and CDR2 SYDVKM.

The chain carries TRBV7-2 and TRBJ2-3, with D uncertain. The CDR3 covers 14 residues. The V gene lost 1 base and the J gene lost 2 bases, with 7 bases spanning the gap. The V gene's germline CDR1 is SGHTA and CDR2 FQGNSA. In DNA, the CDR3 is TGTGCCAGCAGCTTAGGAACTGCCACAGATACGCAGTATTTT. Its translation: CASSLGTATDTQYF.

V gene TRBV24-1 combines with J gene TRBJ2-1, with 7 bases lining up with TRBD1. The CDR3 is 15 amino acids. Per germline, CDR1 KGHDR and CDR2 SFDVKD. The J segment lost 4 bases and the V segment lost 2 bases, leaving 4 bases of the junction unmatched. The CDR3 here is CATSDSGRGYNEQFF. Here the CDR3 DNA reads TGTGCCACCAGTGATTCGGGCAGGGGGTACAATGAGCAGTTCTTC.

The sample holds one count of this clone. This sequence joins TRBV5-5 and TRBJ1-2, with D perhaps matching TRBD1 (6 bases). The CDR3 length is 15 residues. V lost 1 base and J lost 6, with 16 bases in between. Germline CDR1 and CDR2: SGHKS and YYEKEE (reference sequence). This CDR3 reads CASSLWAGTRNGYTF. CDR3 nucleotide sequence: TGTGCCAGCAGCTTGTGGGCCGGGACAAGAAATGGCTACACCTTC.

The chain recombines TRBV29-1 with TRBJ1-4; unclear D gene. V lost 3 bases and J lost 5, with 7 bases in between. This CDR3 is built from 12 residues. Germline lookup yields CDR1 SQVTM and CDR2 ANQGSEA. As DNA, the CDR3 is TGCAGCGTTGATAATGGGAATGAAAAACTGTTTTTT. Protein product: CSVDNGNEKLFF.

CDR3 sequence reads: CASSPPGRAEEKLFF. Written as DNA, the CDR3 is TGTGCCAGCTCACCGCCAGGGAGGGCGGAGGAAAAACTGTTTTTT. The rearrangement joins TRBV18 to TRBJ1-4; possibly TRBD1 for D (5 bases). V was clipped by 3 bases and J by 8 bases, with 16 bases between them. This CDR3 is 15 amino acids long. Germline lookup yields CDR1 KGHSH and CDR2 LQKENI.

The chain recombines TRBV13 with TRBJ2-3; D could derive from TRBD1 or TRBD2 (5 bases each). Trimming stripped 1 base from V and 2 bases from J, with 13 bases between. Germline V gene data show CDR1 as PRHDT and CDR2 as FYEKMQ (reference sequence). CDR3 length equals 16 residues. This CDR3 reads CASSLAGRYITDTQYF. Here the CDR3 DNA reads TGTGCCAGCAGCTTAGCGGGACGGTATATCACAGATACGCAGTATTTT.

The J gene is TRBJ2-2, the V gene TRBV4-2; TRBD2 matches at 7 bases. Germline CDR1 reads LGHNA; CDR2 reads YNFKEQ. V gave up 0 bases and J gave up 5 bases; unmatched junction bases: 6. The CDR3 loop spans 16 amino acids. The CDR3 DNA reads TGTGCCAGCAGCCAAGAGTGGCGGGAGCGAACCGGGGAGCTGTTTTTT. The encoded protein is CASSQEWRERTGELFF.

The V gene is TRBV10-2, the J gene TRBJ2-7; either TRBD1 or TRBD2 may supply D (5 bases each). CDR3 length equals 13 residues. Trimming removed 2 bases at V and 3 bases at J, with 8 bases between. Germline loops: CDR1 WSHSY, CDR2 SAAADI. In nucleotides, the CDR3 is TGCGCCAGCAGTGAGCGGGGCTTCTACGAGCAGTACTTC. Its protein product is CASSERGFYEQYF.

V is TRBV7-9 and J is TRBJ1-3; no firm D call. V was pared by 1 base and J by 2 bases, with 6 bases between. This CDR3 is built from 14 residues. Germline-derived CDR1 and CDR2 are SEHNR and FQNEAQ (reference sequence). As DNA, the CDR3 is TGTGCCAGCAGCTTAGTCTGGGCTGGAAACACCATATATTTT. Amino acids: CASSLVWAGNTIYF.

This clone was observed a single time. In nucleotides, the CDR3 is TGTGCCACCCGGGACAGGGGACTCCCGAACTATGGCTACACCTTC. Its protein product is CATRDRGLPNYGYTF. The chain combines TRBV19 with TRBJ1-2; 10 bases are a match to TRBD1. The CDR3 is 15 residues long. The V and J ends lost 10 bases and 2 bases, in that order; junction bases with no gene match: 10. The germline V gene has CDR1 LNHDA and CDR2 SQIVND (reference sequence). The full variable domain, in which reference TRBV19 and TRBJ1-2 provide the parts outside the CDR3, is DGGITQSPKYLFRKEGQNVTLSCEQNLNHDAMYWYRQDPGQGLRLIYYSQIVNDFQKGDIAEGYSVSREKKESFPLTVTSAQKNPTAFYLCATRDRGLPNYGYTFGSGTRLTVV.

The J gene is TRBJ2-7, the V gene TRBV28; D uncertain. Germline values: CDR1 MDHEN, CDR2 SYDVKM. The V gene lost 3 bases and the J gene lost 2 bases, with 11 bases spanning the gap. The CDR3 has 14 residues. This CDR3 is CASSFLRLPYEQYF. Written as DNA, the CDR3 is TGTGCCAGCAGTTTCCTGCGGTTACCCTACGAGCAGTACTTC.

The chain joins TRBV7-8 to TRBJ2-7, with D possibly matching TRBD2 (6 bases). This CDR3 region has 16 residues. Per the germline V gene, CDR1 is SGHVS and CDR2 is FQNEAQ. V was clipped by 1 base and J by 1 base, with 14 bases between them. Here the CDR3 DNA reads TGTGCCAGCAGCTTAGAAGGTCTTGGGACTTCCTACGAGCAGTACTTC. This sequence encodes CASSLEGLGTSYEQYF.

The chain couples TRBV2 to TRBJ2-3; D is unclear. CDR3 length: 13 amino acids. Trimming removed 1 base at V and 2 bases at J, with 4 bases between. CDR1 SNHLY and CDR2 FYNNEI come from the germline V gene. DNA of the CDR3: TGTGCCAGCAGTGAAGGGGTCACAGATACGCAGTATTTT. Translation gives CASSEGVTDTQYF.

This clone turned up a few times. CDR3 protein: CASSWLRGRSYNEQFF. In DNA form, the CDR3 reads TGTGCCAGCAGTTGGCTGCGGGGTCGATCCTACAATGAGCAGTTCTTC. The genes are TRBV7-9 and TRBJ2-1; perhaps TRBD2 as D (6 bases). CDR3 length: 16 amino acids. Germline V gene sequence: CDR1 SEHNR, CDR2 FQNEAQ (reference sequence). V was pared by 6 bases and J by 1 base, with 16 bases between.

V usage is TRBV12-3 or TRBV12-4 and J usage is TRBJ1-3; the D gene is possibly TRBD1 (6 bases). This CDR3 spans 13 amino acids. V was shortened by 7 bases and J by 3 bases, with 10 bases between the two germline ends. The CDR3 reads CASTRTVGNTIYF. In DNA form, the CDR3 reads TGTGCCAGCACCCGGACAGTTGGAAACACCATATATTTT.

The rearrangement links TRBV9 to TRBJ1-6; D not certain. Germline V gives CDR1 SGDLS, CDR2 YYNGEE. The CDR3 covers 14 residues. V was trimmed by 0 bases and J by 9 bases, leaving 10 bases between them. The CDR3: CASSVVPGGSPLHF. CDR3 DNA: TGTGCCAGCAGCGTAGTCCCGGGCGGTTCACCCCTCCACTTT.

This chain links TRBV5-5 with TRBJ1-2; 8 bases line up with TRBD1. The CDR3 totals 13 residues. CDR1 and CDR2 (germline): SGHKS, YYEKEE (reference sequence). V lost 4 bases to trimming and J lost 8 bases; unmatched junction nucleotides: 7. The CDR3 DNA reads TGTGCCAGCAGCCCGGGACAGGCGTGGGGCTACACCTTC. It codes for CASSPGQAWGYTF.

This clone was detected only once. The chain combines TRBV7-9 with TRBJ1-5; D is possibly TRBD1 (5 bases). Trimming removed 5 bases at V and 5 bases at J, with 16 bases between. The CDR3 extends over 15 amino acids. The germline V gene has CDR1 SEHNR and CDR2 FQNEAQ (reference sequence). The CDR3, as DNA: TGTGCCAGCAGCCCCCCAGGGAGAGGGGATCAGCCCCAGCATTTT. It specifies CASSPPGRGDQPQHF.

J is TRBJ1-2 and V is TRBV5-5; unclear D gene. CDR1 is SGHKS, CDR2 YYEKEE, per germline (reference sequence). This CDR3 spans 14 amino acids. V dropped 5 bases and J dropped 0 bases, with 11 bases sitting between them. The CDR3 DNA reads as TGTGCCAGCAGTTCCTTCCCAGCTAACTATGGCTACACCTTC. This translates into CASSSFPANYGYTF.

This sequence joins TRBV29-1 and TRBJ1-1; D might be TRBD1 (5 bases). The CDR3 extends over 14 amino acids. V lost 5 bases to trimming and J lost 1 base, with 14 bases between them. Germline V lookup: CDR1 SQVTM, CDR2 ANQGSEA. CDR3 in amino acids: CSVRSRGSNTEAFF. CDR3 DNA: TGCAGCGTTCGAAGCCGGGGGTCGAACACTGAAGCTTTCTTT.

The sample holds a few counts of this clone. V usage is TRBV5-1 and J usage is TRBJ1-2; no firm D call. This CDR3 region has 14 residues. Trimming took 0 bases from V and 8 from J, leaving 14 bases between them. Germline V lookup: CDR1 SGHRS, CDR2 YFSETQ. The CDR3 nucleotides read TGCGCCAGCAGCTTGGCCGTCTCGGGGAGAGGCTACACCTTC. Translating it yields CASSLAVSGRGYTF.

The chain combines TRBV19 with TRBJ1-5; 7 positions agree with TRBD1. This CDR3 spans 12 amino acids. Looked up from germline, CDR1 is LNHDA and CDR2 is SQIVND (reference sequence). Unmatched junction bases numbered 5, after V lost 9 bases and J lost 6 bases. This CDR3 reads CASGQVGQPQHF. DNA of the CDR3: TGTGCCAGCGGACAGGTTGGTCAGCCCCAGCATTTT.

V and J are TRBV7-3 and TRBJ1-6; TRBD1 agrees at 7 bases. Germline-derived CDR1 and CDR2 are SGHTA and FQGTGA. The CDR3 covers 14 residues. J lost 13 bases, V lost 5 bases, and 11 bases had no gene match. The CDR3 sequence is CASSPQGGTSPLHF. CDR3 DNA sequence: TGTGCCAGCAGCCCCCAGGGGGGAACTTCCCCCCTCCACTTT. The full variable domain, its missing parts supplied by reference TRBV7-3 and TRBJ1-6, is GAGVSQTPSNKVTEKGKYVELRCDPISGHTALYWYRQSLGQGPEFLIYFQGTGAADDSGLPNDRFFAVRPEGSVSTLKIQRTERGDSAVYLCASSPQGGTSPLHFGNGTRLTVT.

The chain employs TRBV5-1 and TRBJ2-7; TRBD2 matches 7 bases. J was trimmed by 0 bases and V by 0 bases; bases with no gene match: 6. The CDR3 is 16 residues long. CDR1 is SGHRS and CDR2 is YFSETQ in the germline V gene. The CDR3 sequence is CASSLGVSSGSYEQYF. CDR3 DNA sequence: TGCGCCAGCAGCTTGGGGGTGTCTAGCGGCTCCTACGAGCAGTACTTC.

The chain couples TRBV28 to TRBJ2-2; D remains unclear. Trimming removed 4 bases at V and 5 bases at J, with 5 bases between. The CDR3 has 12 residues. The germline V gene encodes CDR1 MDHEN and CDR2 SYDVKM. Written as DNA, the CDR3 is TGTGCCAGCAGTTGGCGGACCGGGGAGCTGTTTTTT. This encodes CASSWRTGELFF.

The chain joins TRBV10-2 to TRBJ2-5; possibly TRBD1 or TRBD2 for D (5 bases each). Per the germline V gene, CDR1 is WSHSY and CDR2 is SAAADI. The CDR3 has 14 amino acids. V was trimmed by 6 bases and J by 2 bases, leaving 13 bases between them. The CDR3, as DNA: TGCGCCAGCAGCCGGGGACCAATACAAGAGACCCAGTACTTC. Protein: CASSRGPIQETQYF.

The chain joins TRBV19 to TRBJ1-5, with D perhaps TRBD1 (6 bases). This CDR3 has 15 amino acids. V lost 3 bases and J lost 6, with 15 bases in between. The V gene's germline CDR1 is LNHDA and CDR2 SQIVND (reference sequence). This CDR3 reads CASSIGAGAIQPQHF. The DNA of the CDR3 is TGTGCCAGTAGTATTGGGGCAGGGGCGATTCAGCCCCAGCATTTT.

In its sample, this clone was seen once. This chain joins TRBV9 and TRBJ2-7, with TRBD2 matching over 7 bases. CDR3 size: 15 residues. The germline CDR1 and CDR2 sequences are SGDLS and YYNGEE. The junction had 7 bases not matched to a gene; V was cut back by 0 bases and J by 4 bases. CDR3 nucleotide sequence: TGTGCCAGCAGCGTAGGGGCTAGCGGAGGTTACGAGCAGTACTTC. Its translation: CASSVGASGGYEQYF.